The subject of this entry is one TCR beta chain. There is no known antigen for this receptor. The record has no base qualities; no much larger clone is one base away. Each collaborating institution followed its own protocols to collect whole blood in K2EDTA tubes. For TCRbeta analysis, collaborators shipped samples in one of three forms: frozen whole blood, isolated PBMCs, or DNA extracted from either of those sample types. The sample comes from a study of blood T cell repertoires in COVID-19 (dated by TCRdb to 2020 to 2022). For the study in its entirety: Samples covering the acute and convalescent phases of COVID-19 were provided by collaborators in the United States, Italy and Spain. The material from the prospective study consisted of cDNA or gDNA derived from T cells, B-cell-depleted T cells, or PBMCs. The repertoires were made available in a free public database intended to serve as a resource for research on the immune response to SARS-CoV-2. Subjects who had been exposed to COVID-19, were actively infected with it, or had recovered from it provided the deeply sampled blood TCRbeta repertoires that made up the dataset. The sample metadata nearly always contained a de-identified subject ID, COVID-19 status, age in years and sex. The samples were drawn from the first 160 participants of the ongoing ImmuneRACE study and from 1,200 or so subjects provided by 6 global collaborators. HLA class I and class II types, where available, came from metadata supplied by the sample provider rather than from assay-based typing. General findings and caveats noted by the study authors: The amount of clinical and demographic metadata varied by source and participant and was provided uncurated.

TCRbeta CDR3 regions were amplified from genomic DNA by means of the immunoSEQ Assay, a bias-controlled multiplex PCR. Processing in the source paper ran as follows. The number of nucleated cells in each sample was estimated by amplification of reference gene primers within the assay. To quantify the absolute abundance of each unique TCRbeta CDR3 rearrangement, sequence reads were collapsed and filtered. For each sample, productive Simpson clonality was calculated by taking the square root of Simpson's diversity index across productive rearrangements. TCRdb limited this immuneACCESS table to in-frame rearrangements with V and J called. A share of clones is missing; checked studies link under half to unresolved V genes, and the rest is unexplained. The V and J calls and clone size were taken over from that table, and D and trimming were inferred from the DNA. Counted in this sample were roughly 110,000 clones; 75% to 85% of them appeared once. The top ten hold roughly 7.7% of the sample.

Reading the germline V gene gives CDR1 SGHTA and CDR2 FQGTGA. V is shortened by 1 base, J by 3 bases, and the region joining them spans 14 bases. The CDR3 goes from the cysteine to the phenylalanine over 16 residues. Solely the CDR3 DNA is kept, with 48 bases framed from the first base. Sequencing was performed on peripheral blood. This receptor was identified in a man between 65 and 85 years old with acute or convalescent COVID-19. Here the chain combines TRBV7-3 and TRBJ2-3, with a weak D call of TRBD1 (6 bases match). The CDR3 here reads CASSLMGRGNTDTQYF. Read as DNA, the sequence is TGTGCCAGCAGCTTAATGGGCAGGGGCAATACAGATACGCAGTATTTT.